This paragraph reports one T cell receptor beta chain. The sample comes from a study of control samples from healthy donors and cancer patients. With 0 bases removed from V and 6 bases from J, the gap between germline ends came to 6 bases. Per germline, CDR1 SGHRS and CDR2 YFSETQ. The CDR3 spans 13 residues. Generated by immunoSEQ multiplex PCR, the TCRdb table keeps only in-frame clones and is missing some. The sample contains some 150,000 clones, less than 95% of which appear only once. Input material: PBMCs. The sequence derives from a man between 60 and 75 years old with colorectal cancer. The V and J genes are TRBV5-1 and TRBJ2-2; no firm D call. CDR3 residues: CASSLESPGELFF. The CDR3 DNA sequence: TGCGCCAGCAGCTTGGAATCCCCCGGGGAGCTGTTTTTT.